The clone carrying this TCR beta chain was detected a few times. The data were obtained in a study of early T cells in non-severe SARS-CoV-2 infection. As part of library construction, unique molecular identifiers were attached to individual cDNA molecules. TCRdb reprocessed the 5' RACE reads via MiXCR and lists one record per CDR3 protein. This sample has tens of thousands of distinct CDR3 sequences; roughly an eighth occur once, and the top ten carry roughly 10%. There are 14 residues in the CDR3. Germline lookup yields CDR1 MNHEY and CDR2 SMNVEV (reference sequence). The V end was cut by 0 bases, the J end by 5 bases, with 7 bases between.

The chain combines TRBV27 with TRBJ2-2; D not resolved. Sequenced: whole blood. This TCR came from an adult who was a healthcare worker with PCR-confirmed SARS-CoV-2 infection or an uninfected control (not recorded which). This CDR3 reads CASSLSMGTGELFF. The CDR3 DNA reads TGTGCCAGCAGTTTATCAATGGGGACCGGGGAGCTGTTTTTT.